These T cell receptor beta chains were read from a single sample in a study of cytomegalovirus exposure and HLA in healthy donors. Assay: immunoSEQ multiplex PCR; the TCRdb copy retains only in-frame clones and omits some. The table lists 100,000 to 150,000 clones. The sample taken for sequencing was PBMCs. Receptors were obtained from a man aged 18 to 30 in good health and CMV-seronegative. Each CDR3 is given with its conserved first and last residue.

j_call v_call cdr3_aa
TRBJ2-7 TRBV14 CASRHRERYEQYF
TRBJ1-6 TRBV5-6 CASSLAIHSPLHF
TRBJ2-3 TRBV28 CASSLPTKLALGTDTQYF
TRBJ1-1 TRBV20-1 CSAWRGTEAFF
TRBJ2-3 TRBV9 CASSVRDRGRDTQYF
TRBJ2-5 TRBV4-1 CASSSRAAGGPEEQYF
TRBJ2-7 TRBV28 CASSPAGANPSRNEQYF
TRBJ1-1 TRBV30 CAWSIWAGRTEAFF
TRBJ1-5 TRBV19 CASSINQGQYSNQPQHF
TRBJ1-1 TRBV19 CASSIGRGNTEAFF
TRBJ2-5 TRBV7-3 CASSSTGSQETQYF
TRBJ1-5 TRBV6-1 CATGGGIGQPQHF
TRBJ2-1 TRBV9 CASSVDLASGSRHNEQFF
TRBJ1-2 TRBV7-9 CASRRTGQGARNGYTF
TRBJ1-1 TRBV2 CASRTEVNTEAFF
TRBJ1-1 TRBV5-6 CASSSGTGFPEAFF
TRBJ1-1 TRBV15 CATSRVDTEAFF
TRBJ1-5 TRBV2 CASRTGINQPQHF
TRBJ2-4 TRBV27 CASSPPTRTGGIGMAKNIQYF
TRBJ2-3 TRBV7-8 CASSSRRSALGDTQYF
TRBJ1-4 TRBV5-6 CASSSGTGGAGEKLFF
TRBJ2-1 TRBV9 CASSPNLNEQFF
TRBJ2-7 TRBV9 CASSVDSGSTYEQYF
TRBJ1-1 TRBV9 CASSAVQGGTEAFF
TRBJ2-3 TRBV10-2 CASSEFRAGAGDTQYF
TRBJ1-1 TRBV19 CASSIAGGTEAFF
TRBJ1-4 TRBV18 CASSPGTHEKLFF
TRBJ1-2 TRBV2 CASILQEIQAGTF
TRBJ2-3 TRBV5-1 CASSFEGPTQYF
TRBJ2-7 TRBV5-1 CASSLEGWTTRTVPYEQYF